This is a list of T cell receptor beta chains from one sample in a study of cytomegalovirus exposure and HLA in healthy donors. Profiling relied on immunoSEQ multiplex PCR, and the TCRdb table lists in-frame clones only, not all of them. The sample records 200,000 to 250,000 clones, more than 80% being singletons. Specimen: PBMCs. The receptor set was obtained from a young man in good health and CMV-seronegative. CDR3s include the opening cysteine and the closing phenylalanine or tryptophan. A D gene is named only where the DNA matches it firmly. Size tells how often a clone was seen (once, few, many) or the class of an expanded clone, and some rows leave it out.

CAIKGGGLRADTQYF | TRBJ2-3 | few | - | TRBV10-3
CASSLDRQGARNTEAFF | TRBJ1-1 | few | TRBD1 | TRBV5-1
CASSLTTGAQGYTF | TRBJ1-2 | - | TRBD1 | TRBV7-9
CASSYDRGSTDTQYF | TRBJ2-3 | - | TRBD1 | TRBV28
CASGPRSSYNSPLHF | TRBJ1-6 | - | - | TRBV9
CASSLQGSSYEQYF | TRBJ2-7 | once | - | TRBV6-5
CASSSLKSGELSDTQYF | TRBJ2-3 | - | TRBD2 | TRBV7-6
CASSAGAQGAYSPLHF | TRBJ1-6 | - | TRBD1 | TRBV9
CASSPKERGQPQHF | TRBJ1-5 | - | - | TRBV18
CASSSLFYGYTF | TRBJ1-2 | - | - | TRBV28
CASSILTGPYNEQFF | TRBJ2-1 | - | TRBD1 | TRBV19
CASIAGTEAFF | TRBJ1-1 | - | - | TRBV27
CASSQGQGNWEQFF | TRBJ2-1 | - | TRBD1 | TRBV5-1
CASSFLTARRDEQYF | TRBJ2-7 | - | - | TRBV5-1
CSAPGEIEQYF | TRBJ2-7 | - | - | TRBV20-1
CASSLSHLNTEAFF | TRBJ1-1 | few | - | TRBV7-8